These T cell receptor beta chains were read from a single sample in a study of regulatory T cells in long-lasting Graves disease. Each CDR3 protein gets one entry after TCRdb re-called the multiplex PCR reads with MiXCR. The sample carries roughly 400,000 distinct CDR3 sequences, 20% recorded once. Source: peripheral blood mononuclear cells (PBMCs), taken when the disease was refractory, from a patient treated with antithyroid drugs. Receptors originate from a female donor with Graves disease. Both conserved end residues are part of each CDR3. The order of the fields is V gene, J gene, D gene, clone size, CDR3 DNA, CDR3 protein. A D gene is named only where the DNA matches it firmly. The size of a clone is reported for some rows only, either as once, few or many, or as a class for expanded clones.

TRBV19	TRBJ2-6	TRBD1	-	TGTGCCAGTAGCCCACTTGGACAGGGAAGGGCCAACGTCCTGACTTTC	CASSPLGQGRANVLTF
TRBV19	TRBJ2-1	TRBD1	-	TGTGCCAGTAGTTGGGGCCAGGGGGCGATCAATGAGCAGTTCTTC	CASSWGQGAINEQFF
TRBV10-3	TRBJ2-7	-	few	TGTGCCATCAGTGAGTCAAGGAATTACGAGCAGTACTTC	CAISESRNYEQYF
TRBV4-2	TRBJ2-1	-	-	TGTGCCAGCAGCCAAGAGGGCGGGATTGGCAATGAGCAGTTCTTC	CASSQEGGIGNEQFF
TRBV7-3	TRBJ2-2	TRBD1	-	TGTGCCAGCAGCTCGACAGGGGACCACCGGGAGCTGTTTTTT	CASSSTGDHRELFF
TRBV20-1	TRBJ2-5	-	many	TGCAGTGCTAGAAGAGGTGGGGAGACCCAGTACTTC	CSARRGGETQYF
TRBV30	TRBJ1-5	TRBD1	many	TGTGCCTGGAGTTCAGGGGGCTTGGGCAATCAGCCCCAGCATTTT	CAWSSGGLGNQPQHF
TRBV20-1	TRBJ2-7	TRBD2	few	TGCAGTGCTAAGACCTCTAGCGGGAATTATTACGAGCAGTACTTC	CSAKTSSGNYYEQYF
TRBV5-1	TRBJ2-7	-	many	TGCGCCAGCAGCTTGGACGGGGGCGGAAACTACGAGCAGTACTTC	CASSLDGGGNYEQYF
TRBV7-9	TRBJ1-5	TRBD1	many	TGTGCCAGCAGCTACGGGACAGATAGCAATCAGCCCCAGCATTTT	CASSYGTDSNQPQHF
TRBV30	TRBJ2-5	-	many	TGTGCCTGGAGTGTACTAGTGGGTCCAGAGACCCAGTACTTC	CAWSVLVGPETQYF
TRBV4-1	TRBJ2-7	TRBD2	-	TGCGCCAGCAGCCAAAGGGGACTAGATTACGAGCAGTACTTC	CASSQRGLDYEQYF
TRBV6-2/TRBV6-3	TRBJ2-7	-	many	TGTGCCAGCAGTTACTCTGCTTCGTTGGGCTACGAGCAGTACTTC	CASSYSASLGYEQYF
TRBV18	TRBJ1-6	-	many	TGTGCCAGCAGCCCTGGGGGCTATAATTCACCCCTCCACTTT	CASSPGGYNSPLHF
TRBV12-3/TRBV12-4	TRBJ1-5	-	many	TGTGCCAGCAGTTTAGCCTCAGGGGAGAATCAGCCCCAGCATTTT	CASSLASGENQPQHF
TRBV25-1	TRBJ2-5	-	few	TGTGCCAGCAGTGAATTGGAGGCCCAAGAGACCCAGTACTTC	CASSELEAQETQYF
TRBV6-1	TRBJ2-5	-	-	TGTGCCAGCAGCCGCGCCGGGACCCAAGAGACCCAGTACTTC	CASSRAGTQETQYF
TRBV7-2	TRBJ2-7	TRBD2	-	TGTGCCAGCAGCTTAGGGACTAGCGGGGCCGAGCAGTACTTC	CASSLGTSGAEQYF
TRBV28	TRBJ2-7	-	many	TGTGCCAGCAGTTTCGTCACAGAGGTCCGGGCCGAGCAGTACTTC	CASSFVTEVRAEQYF
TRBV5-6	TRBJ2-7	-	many	TGTGCCAGCAGCTTGAACGGTCAGGGCGCCTACGAGCAGTACTTC	CASSLNGQGAYEQYF
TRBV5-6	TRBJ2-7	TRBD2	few	TGTGCCAGCAGCGGACTAGCGCGGAGCGAGCAGTACTTC	CASSGLARSEQYF
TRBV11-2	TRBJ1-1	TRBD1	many	TGTGCCAGCAGCTTAGGAGGGACAGTACATACTGAAGCTTTCTTT	CASSLGGTVHTEAFF
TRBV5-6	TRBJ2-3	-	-	TGTGCCAGCAGCTTGGGCCCATCTTTCACAGATACGCAGTATTTT	CASSLGPSFTDTQYF
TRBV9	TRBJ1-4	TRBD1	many	TGTGCCAGCAGCGCACAGGGGTTAGGAGAAAAACTGTTTTTT	CASSAQGLGEKLFF
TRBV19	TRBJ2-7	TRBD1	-	TGTGCCAGTAGACGAACTCCGGGACAGGGTAGTCGCGGGCAGTACTTC	CASRRTPGQGSRGQYF
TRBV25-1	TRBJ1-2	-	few	TGTGCCAGCAGACTTTGGTATGGCTACACCTTC	CASRLWYGYTF
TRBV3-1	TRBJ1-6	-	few	TGTGCCAGCAGCCACTTGGGTCCTACGGCAGGTGGTTCACCCCTCCACTTT	CASSHLGPTAGGSPLHF
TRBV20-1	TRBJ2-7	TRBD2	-	TGCAGTGCTAGAACGCCGGGACTAGCGGACGTAAGGAGCTCCTACGAGCAGTACTTC	CSARTPGLADVRSSYEQYF
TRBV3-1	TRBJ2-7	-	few	TGTGCCAGCAGCCAAGGGACTGATCCGGGGCAGTACTTC	CASSQGTDPGQYF
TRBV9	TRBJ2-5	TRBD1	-	TGTGCCAGCAGCCCCCGGACAGGGACAAGGGAGACCCAGTACTTC	CASSPRTGTRETQYF
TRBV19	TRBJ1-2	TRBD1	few	TGTGCCAGTAGTGCGTTACCGGGACAGGGTAACTATGGCTACACCTTC	CASSALPGQGNYGYTF
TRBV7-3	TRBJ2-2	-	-	TGTGCCAGCAGCTTGGGGGGGGGACAAGTGAACACCGGGGAGCTGTTTTTT	CASSLGGGQVNTGELFF
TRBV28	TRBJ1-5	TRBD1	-	TGTGCCAGCAGCTCCGGGACAGGCAGTCAGCCCCAGCATTTT	CASSSGTGSQPQHF
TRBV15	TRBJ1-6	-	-	TGTGCCACCAGCACGGGCCGAGGGTCACCCCTCCACTTT	CATSTGRGSPLHF